The present entry profiles one T cell receptor beta chain with its context. Trimming removed 7 bases from V and 6 bases from J, with 17 bases in between. Per the germline V gene, CDR1 is LNHDA and CDR2 is SQIVND (reference sequence). The length of the CDR3 is 14 residues. The data originate from a study of OX40 agonist ivuxolimab in advanced cancers. TCRdb keeps only in-frame clones here, not all; method: immunoSEQ multiplex PCR. The data show tens of thousands of clones, about 88% seen once. The chain joins TRBV19 to TRBJ2-3; no clear D gene. The TCR comes from an adult with an advanced solid tumor such as melanoma, head and neck, liver or kidney cancer. The source material was CD4+ or CD8+ T cells sorted from blood, sampled in a trial of the OX40 agonist ivuxolimab. CDR3 bases: TGTGCCAGTAAGGACCGAAGGTCTATGGATACGCAGTATTTT. This encodes CASKDRRSMDTQYF.